Listed below are T cell receptor beta chains from one sample, sequenced in a study of vaccination and CD4 T cells after COVID-19. Their antigens remain unidentified. TCRdb recomputed calls from the PCR reads with MiXCR, one row per CDR3 protein. This table has 13,000 to 15,000 distinct CDR3 sequences, about 26% appearing once. The specimen sequenced was CD4+ T cells from blood, cultured in vitro. All receptors derive from a human donor who had recovered from COVID-19. The CDR3 runs from the conserved cysteine through the conserved F or W. D genes are given only for firm matches. A clone size is listed for some rows: how often the clone was seen (once, few, many), or a class if it is expanded.

j_call,d_call,v_call,clone_size,cdr3_aa,cdr3_nt
TRBJ2-3,TRBD2,TRBV20-1,.,CSARDRAGRVDTQYF,TGCAGTGCTAGAGATCGGGCGGGGAGGGTAGATACGCAGTATTTT
TRBJ2-2,.,TRBV10-2,.,CASIGTGELFF,TGCGCCAGCATAGGGACCGGGGAGCTGTTTTTT
TRBJ2-3,.,TRBV24-1,.,CATSGGFADTQYF,TGTGCCACCAGTGGGGGTTTCGCAGATACGCAGTATTTT
TRBJ2-1,TRBD2,TRBV24-1,.,CATSDALGTSGGLFNEQFF,TGTGCCACCAGTGACGCTCTCGGGACTAGCGGGGGTTTATTTAATGAGCAGTTCTTC
TRBJ2-2,TRBD2,TRBV12-5,once,CASGRGGPARELFF,TGTGCTAGTGGACGCGGGGGGCCCGCCAGGGAGCTGTTTTTT
TRBJ2-7,.,TRBV10-1,once,CASQQSAGYEQYF,TGCGCCAGCCAGCAGTCGGCTGGATACGAGCAGTACTTC
TRBJ1-6,.,TRBV11-2,few,CASRFPGSLNSPLHF,TGTGCCAGCAGGTTCCCCGGGAGCCTTAATTCACCCCTCCACTTT
TRBJ2-2,.,TRBV5-1,.,CASSLVRPQGVWKLDTGELFF,TGCGCCAGCAGCTTGGTACGACCCCAGGGAGTTTGGAAGTTGGACACCGGGGAGCTGTTTTTT
TRBJ1-1,.,TRBV11-2,few,CASSWAERMNTEAFF,TGTGCCAGCAGCTGGGCAGAGCGAATGAACACTGAAGCTTTCTTT
TRBJ2-5,TRBD2,TRBV6-2/TRBV6-3,.,CASRTPGLAGYQETQYF,TGTGCCAGTAGAACCCCCGGACTAGCGGGCTACCAAGAGACCCAGTACTTC
TRBJ1-2,TRBD1,TRBV6-5,.,CASSYSRGTNYGYTF,TGTGCCAGCAGTTACTCCAGGGGGACTAACTATGGCTACACCTTC
TRBJ2-5,TRBD1,TRBV28,medium-sized,CASSRQGTQGTQYF,TGTGCCAGCAGTCGACAGGGGACTCAGGGGACCCAGTACTTC
TRBJ2-4,.,TRBV5-6,.,CASSFRGVPVKNIQYF,TGTGCCAGCAGCTTTCGGGGAGTCCCGGTCAAAAACATTCAGTACTTC
TRBJ1-2,.,TRBV11-3,.,CASQLTTGDYYGYTF,TGTGCCAGCCAGCTGACGACAGGAGACTACTATGGCTACACCTTC
TRBJ1-1,TRBD1,TRBV12-3/TRBV12-4,.,CASRTGTGVPEAFF,TGTGCCAGCAGGACCGGGACAGGGGTCCCTGAAGCTTTCTTT
TRBJ2-2,.,TRBV24-1,medium-sized,CATSSPFGELFF,TGTGCCACCAGTAGCCCCTTCGGGGAGCTGTTTTTT
TRBJ1-3,.,TRBV4-1,.,CASSQGFRYAGDTIYF,TGCGCCAGCAGCCAGGGATTCCGGTATGCAGGGGACACCATATATTTT
TRBJ1-1,TRBD1,TRBV19,few,CASSMGTVNTEAFF,TGTGCCAGTAGTATGGGGACAGTGAACACTGAAGCTTTCTTT
TRBJ2-2,TRBD1,TRBV5-1,.,CASSEPTGWSSELFF,TGCGCCAGCAGCGAACCGACAGGGTGGTCATCCGAGCTGTTTTTT
TRBJ2-7,.,TRBV6-1,few,CASSTDRIHEQYF,TGTGCCAGCAGTACCGACAGGATCCACGAGCAGTACTTC